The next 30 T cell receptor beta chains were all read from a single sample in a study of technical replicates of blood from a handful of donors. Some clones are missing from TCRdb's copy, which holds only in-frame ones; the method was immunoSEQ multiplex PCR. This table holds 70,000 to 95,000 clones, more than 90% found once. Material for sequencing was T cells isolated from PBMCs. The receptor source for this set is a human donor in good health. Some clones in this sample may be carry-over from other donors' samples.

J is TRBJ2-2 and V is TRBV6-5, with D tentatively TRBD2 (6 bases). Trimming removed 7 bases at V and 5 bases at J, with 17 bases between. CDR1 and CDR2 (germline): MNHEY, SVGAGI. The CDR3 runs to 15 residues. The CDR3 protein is CASTLAATGTGELFF. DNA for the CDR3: TGTGCCAGCACCTTAGCGGCAACCGGGACCGGGGAGCTGTTTTTT.

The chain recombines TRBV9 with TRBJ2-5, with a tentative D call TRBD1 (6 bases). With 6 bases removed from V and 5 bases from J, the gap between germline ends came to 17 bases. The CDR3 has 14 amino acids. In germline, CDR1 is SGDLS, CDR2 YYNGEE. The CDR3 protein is CASTLGLGAETQYF. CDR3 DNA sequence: TGTGCCAGCACCTTAGGCCTGGGGGCCGAGACCCAGTACTTC.

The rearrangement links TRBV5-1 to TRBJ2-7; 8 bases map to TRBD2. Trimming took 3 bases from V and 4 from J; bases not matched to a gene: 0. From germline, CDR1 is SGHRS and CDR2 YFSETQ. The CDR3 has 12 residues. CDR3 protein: CASSSSGYEQYF. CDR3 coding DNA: TGCGCCAGCAGCTCTAGCGGGTACGAGCAGTACTTC.

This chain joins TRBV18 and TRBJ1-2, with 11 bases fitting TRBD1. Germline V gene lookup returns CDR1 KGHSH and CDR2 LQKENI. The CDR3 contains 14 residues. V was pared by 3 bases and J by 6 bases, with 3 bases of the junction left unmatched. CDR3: CASSPQDRGHGYTF. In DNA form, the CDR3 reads TGTGCCAGCTCACCGCAGGACAGGGGGCATGGCTACACCTTC.

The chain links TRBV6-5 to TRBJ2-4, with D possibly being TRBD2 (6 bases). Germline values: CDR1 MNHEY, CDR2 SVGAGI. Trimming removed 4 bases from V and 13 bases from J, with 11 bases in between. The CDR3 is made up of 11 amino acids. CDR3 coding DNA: TGTGCCAGCAGTTTAGGAGGGAAACAGTACTTC. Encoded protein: CASSLGGKQYF.

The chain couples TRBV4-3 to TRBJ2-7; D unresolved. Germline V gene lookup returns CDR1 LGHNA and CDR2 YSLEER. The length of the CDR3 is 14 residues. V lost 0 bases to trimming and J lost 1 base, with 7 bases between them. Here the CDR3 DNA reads TGCGCCAGCAGCCAAGATCTGACTTCCTACGAGCAGTACTTC. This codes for CASSQDLTSYEQYF.

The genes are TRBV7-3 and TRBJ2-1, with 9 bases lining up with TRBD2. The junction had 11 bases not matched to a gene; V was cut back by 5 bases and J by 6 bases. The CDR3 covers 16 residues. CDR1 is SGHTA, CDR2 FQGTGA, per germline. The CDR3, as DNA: TGTGCCAGCAGCCTCGAAGCTAGCGGGATGGGCAATGAGCAGTTCTTC. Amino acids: CASSLEASGMGNEQFF. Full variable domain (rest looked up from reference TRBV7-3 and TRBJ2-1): GAGVSQTPSNKVTEKGKYVELRCDPISGHTALYWYRQSLGQGPEFLIYFQGTGAADDSGLPNDRFFAVRPEGSVSTLKIQRTERGDSAVYLCASSLEASGMGNEQFFGPGTRLTVL.

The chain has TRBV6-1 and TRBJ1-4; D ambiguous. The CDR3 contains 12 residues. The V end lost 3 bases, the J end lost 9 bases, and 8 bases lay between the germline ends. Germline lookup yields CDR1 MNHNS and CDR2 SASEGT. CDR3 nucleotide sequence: TGTGCCAGCAGTGAGGGTGGGCAAAAACTGTTTTTT. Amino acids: CASSEGGQKLFF.

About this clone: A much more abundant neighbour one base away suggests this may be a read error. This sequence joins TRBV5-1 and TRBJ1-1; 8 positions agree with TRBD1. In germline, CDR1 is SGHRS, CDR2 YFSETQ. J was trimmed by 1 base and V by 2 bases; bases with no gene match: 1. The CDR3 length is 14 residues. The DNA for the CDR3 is TGCGCCAGCAGCTTCGGACAGGGGAACACTGAAGCTTTCTTT. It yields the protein CASSFGQGNTEAFF.

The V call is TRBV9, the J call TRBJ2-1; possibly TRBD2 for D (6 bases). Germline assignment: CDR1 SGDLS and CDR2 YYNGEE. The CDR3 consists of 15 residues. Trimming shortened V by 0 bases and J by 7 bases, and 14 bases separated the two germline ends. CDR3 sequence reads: CASSVVPSARNEQFF. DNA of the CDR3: TGTGCCAGCAGCGTAGTCCCTAGCGCTCGGAATGAGCAGTTCTTC.

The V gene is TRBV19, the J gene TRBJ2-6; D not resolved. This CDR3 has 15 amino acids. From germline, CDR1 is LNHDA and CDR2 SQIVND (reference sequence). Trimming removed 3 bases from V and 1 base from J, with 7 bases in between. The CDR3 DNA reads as TGTGCCAGTAGTATCAGTGTTTCTGGGGCCAACGTCCTGACTTTC. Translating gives CASSISVSGANVLTF.

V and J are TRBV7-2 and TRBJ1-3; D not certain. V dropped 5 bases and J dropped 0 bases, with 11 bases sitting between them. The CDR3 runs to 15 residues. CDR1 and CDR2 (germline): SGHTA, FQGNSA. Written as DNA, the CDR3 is TGTGCCAGCAGCCAAGGCGGATTCTCTGGAAACACCATATATTTT. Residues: CASSQGGFSGNTIYF.

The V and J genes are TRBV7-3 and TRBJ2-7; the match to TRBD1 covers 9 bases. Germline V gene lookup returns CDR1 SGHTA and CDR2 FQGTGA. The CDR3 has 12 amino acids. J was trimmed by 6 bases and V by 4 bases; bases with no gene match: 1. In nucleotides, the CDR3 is TGTGCCAGCAGCTCGGACAGGGGCGAGCAGTACTTC. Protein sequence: CASSSDRGEQYF.

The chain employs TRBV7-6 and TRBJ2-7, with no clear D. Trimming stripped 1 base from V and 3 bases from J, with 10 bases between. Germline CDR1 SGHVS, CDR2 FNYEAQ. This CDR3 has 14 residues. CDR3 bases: TGTGCCAGCAGCTTAGAGGCTAGAGGCTACGAGCAGTACTTC. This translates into CASSLEARGYEQYF.

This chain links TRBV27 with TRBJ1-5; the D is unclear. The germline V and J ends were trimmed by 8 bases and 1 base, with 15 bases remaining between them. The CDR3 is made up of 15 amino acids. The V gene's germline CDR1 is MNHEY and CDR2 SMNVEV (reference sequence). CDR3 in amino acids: CASGLGGLSNQPQHF. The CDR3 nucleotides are TGTGCCAGCGGGTTGGGAGGGTTAAGCAATCAGCCCCAGCATTTT.

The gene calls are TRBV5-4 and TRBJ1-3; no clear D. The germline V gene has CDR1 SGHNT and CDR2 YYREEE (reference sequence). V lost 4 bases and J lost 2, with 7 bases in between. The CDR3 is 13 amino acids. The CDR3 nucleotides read TGTGCCAGCAGCAGGGAGCCTGGAAACACCATATATTTT. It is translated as CASSREPGNTIYF.

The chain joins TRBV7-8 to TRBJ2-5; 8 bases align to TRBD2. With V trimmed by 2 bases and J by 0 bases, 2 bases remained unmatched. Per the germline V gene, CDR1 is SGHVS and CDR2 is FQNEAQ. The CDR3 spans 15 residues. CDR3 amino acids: CASSLPAGDQETQYF. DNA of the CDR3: TGTGCCAGCAGCTTACCAGCGGGAGACCAAGAGACCCAGTACTTC.

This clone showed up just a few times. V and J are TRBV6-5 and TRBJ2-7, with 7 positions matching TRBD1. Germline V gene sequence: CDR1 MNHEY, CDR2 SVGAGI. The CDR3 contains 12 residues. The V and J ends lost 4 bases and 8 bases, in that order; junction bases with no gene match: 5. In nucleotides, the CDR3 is TGTGCCAGCAGTTGGGACAGTAGACAGCAGTACTTC. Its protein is CASSWDSRQQYF.

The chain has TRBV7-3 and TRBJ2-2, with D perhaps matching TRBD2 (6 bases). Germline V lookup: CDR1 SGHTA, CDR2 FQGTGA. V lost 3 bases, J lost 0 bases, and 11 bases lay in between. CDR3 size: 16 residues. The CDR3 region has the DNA TGTGCCAGCAGCTTTACCGGGACTTCGAACACCGGGGAGCTGTTTTTT. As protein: CASSFTGTSNTGELFF.

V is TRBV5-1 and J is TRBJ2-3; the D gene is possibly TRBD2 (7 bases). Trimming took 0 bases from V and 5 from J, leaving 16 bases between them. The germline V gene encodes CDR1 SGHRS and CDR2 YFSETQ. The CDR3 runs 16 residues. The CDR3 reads CASSLVGGAQGDTQYF. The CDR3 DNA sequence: TGCGCCAGCAGCTTGGTGGGGGGGGCGCAGGGAGATACGCAGTATTTT.

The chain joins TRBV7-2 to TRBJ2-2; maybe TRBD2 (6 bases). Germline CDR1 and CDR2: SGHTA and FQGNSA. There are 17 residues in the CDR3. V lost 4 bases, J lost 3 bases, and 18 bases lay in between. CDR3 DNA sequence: TGTGCCAGCAGCTCCGATCGGGACTTCCTATACACCGGGGAGCTGTTTTTT. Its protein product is CASSSDRDFLYTGELFF.

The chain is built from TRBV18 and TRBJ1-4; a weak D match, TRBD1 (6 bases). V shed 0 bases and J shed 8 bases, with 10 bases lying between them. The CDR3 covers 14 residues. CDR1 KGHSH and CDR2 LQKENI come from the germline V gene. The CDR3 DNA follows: TGTGCCAGCTCACCACCGGGACAAAACGAAAAACTGTTTTTT. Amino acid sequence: CASSPPGQNEKLFF.

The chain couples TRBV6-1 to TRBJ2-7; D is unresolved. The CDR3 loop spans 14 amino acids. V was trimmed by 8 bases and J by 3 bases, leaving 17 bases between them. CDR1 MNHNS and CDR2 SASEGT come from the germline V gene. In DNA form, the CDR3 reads TGTGCCAGCCCCTCCAGATTAAAAATCTACGAGCAGTACTTC. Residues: CASPSRLKIYEQYF.

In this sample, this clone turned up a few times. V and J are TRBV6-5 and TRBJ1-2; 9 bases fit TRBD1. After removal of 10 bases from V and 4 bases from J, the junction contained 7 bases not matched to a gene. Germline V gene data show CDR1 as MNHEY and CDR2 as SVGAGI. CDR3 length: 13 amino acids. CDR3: CATLGQGGYGYTF. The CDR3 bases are TGTGCCACCCTGGGACAGGGCGGCTATGGCTACACCTTC.

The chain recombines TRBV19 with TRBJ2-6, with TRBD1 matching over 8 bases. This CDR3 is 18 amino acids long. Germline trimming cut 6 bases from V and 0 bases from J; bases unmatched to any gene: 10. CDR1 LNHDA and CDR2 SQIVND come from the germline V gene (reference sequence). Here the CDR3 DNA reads TGTGCCAGTAGGGACTGGACAGGGCGAAGCTCTGGGGCCAACGTCCTGACTTTC. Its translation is CASRDWTGRSSGANVLTF.

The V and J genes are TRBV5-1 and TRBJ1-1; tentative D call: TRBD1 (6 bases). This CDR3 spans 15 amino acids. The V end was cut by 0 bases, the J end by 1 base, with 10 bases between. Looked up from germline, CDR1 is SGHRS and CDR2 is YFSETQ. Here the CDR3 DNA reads TGCGCCAGCAGCTTGGCAGGGGTCTCGAACACTGAAGCTTTCTTT. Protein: CASSLAGVSNTEAFF.

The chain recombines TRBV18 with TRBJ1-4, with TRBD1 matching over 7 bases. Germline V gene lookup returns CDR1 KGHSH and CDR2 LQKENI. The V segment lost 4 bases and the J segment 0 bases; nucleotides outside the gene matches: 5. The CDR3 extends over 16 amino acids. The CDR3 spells CASSQNQGATNEKLFF. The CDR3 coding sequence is TGTGCCAGCTCACAAAACCAGGGGGCAACTAATGAAAAACTGTTTTTT.

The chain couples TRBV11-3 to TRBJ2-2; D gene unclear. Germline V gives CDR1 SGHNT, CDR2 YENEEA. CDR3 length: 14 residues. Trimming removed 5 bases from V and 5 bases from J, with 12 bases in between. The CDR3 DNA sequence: TGTGCCAGCAGCGAATATGAGGCTACCGGGGAGCTGTTTTTT. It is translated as CASSEYEATGELFF.

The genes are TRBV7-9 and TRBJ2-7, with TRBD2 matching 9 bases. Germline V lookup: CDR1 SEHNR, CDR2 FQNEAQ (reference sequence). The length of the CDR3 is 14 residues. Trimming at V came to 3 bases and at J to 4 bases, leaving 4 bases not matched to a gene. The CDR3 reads CASSLTSGLYEQYF. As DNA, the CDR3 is TGTGCCAGCAGCTTGACTAGCGGACTTTACGAGCAGTACTTC.

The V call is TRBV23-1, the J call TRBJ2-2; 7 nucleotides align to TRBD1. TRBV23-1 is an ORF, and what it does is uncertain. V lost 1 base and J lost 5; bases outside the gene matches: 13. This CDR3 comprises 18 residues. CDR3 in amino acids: CASSQYREQGSDTGELFF. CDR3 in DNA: TGCGCCAGCAGTCAATATCGGGAACAGGGGAGTGATACCGGGGAGCTGTTTTTT.